Below, 31 T cell receptor beta chains from the same sample are listed, as sequenced in a study of vaccination effects on CD4 cells after COVID-19. The data were produced by immunoSEQ multiplex PCR, yet TCRdb's version contains in-frame clones alone and is incomplete. There are some 40,000 clones in the sample; about 73% occur only once, and about a sixth lies in the top ten. Their specific antigens are unknown. Under the ViraFEST assay, PBMC were stimulated with viral peptide pools so that antigen-specific CD4+ T cells expanded. Sequencing was performed afterwards. Subsequent to 10 days of culture, CD4+ T cells were isolated. By PCR, the person was confirmed to have had SARS-CoV-2 infection between March and December 2020. Source: CD4+ T cells from PBMCs cultured with HCoV-NL63 spike peptides, taken before COVID-19 vaccination. The receptors stem from a human donor who had a prior SARS-CoV-2 infection.

This chain joins TRBV18 and TRBJ2-3; D is perhaps TRBD2 (6 bases). Trimming cost V 4 bases and J 5 bases, with 10 bases left between them. This CDR3 is 13 amino acids long. CDR1 KGHSH and CDR2 LQKENI come from the germline V gene. The CDR3 region is CASSRGGGDTQYF. The CDR3 region has the DNA TGTGCCAGCTCACGTGGGGGAGGAGATACGCAGTATTTT.

CDR3 amino acids: CASSLSGRVNEQFF. The CDR3 DNA reads TGCGCCAGCAGCTTGAGCGGGAGGGTCAATGAGCAGTTCTTC. This chain uses TRBV5-1 with TRBJ2-1, with 10 bases that match TRBD2. The CDR3 is made up of 14 amino acids. J gave up 6 bases and V 1 base, and 1 base lay outside the gene matches. Germline loops: CDR1 SGHRS, CDR2 YFSETQ.

The chain combines TRBV5-5 with TRBJ1-1; TRBD1 agrees at 7 bases. The CDR3 runs to 14 residues. CDR1 and CDR2 (germline): SGHKS, YYEKEE (reference sequence). The J segment lost 4 bases and the V segment lost 3 bases, leaving 6 bases of the junction unmatched. The CDR3 region is CASSWDSWGTEAFF. The CDR3 region has the DNA TGTGCCAGCAGCTGGGACAGTTGGGGCACTGAAGCTTTCTTT.

This rearrangement joins TRBV18 to TRBJ1-2, with TRBD1 as a possible D gene (6 bases). CDR1 and CDR2 (germline): KGHSH, LQKENI. CDR3 length: 15 residues. Trimming took 3 bases from V and 2 from J, leaving 13 bases between them. The CDR3 region has the DNA TGTGCCAGCTCACCGGTACAGCAGGGGAACTATGGCTACACCTTC. It is translated as CASSPVQQGNYGYTF.

The chain has TRBV2 and TRBJ1-3; 9 nucleotides agree with TRBD1. From germline, CDR1 is SNHLY and CDR2 FYNNEI. The CDR3 loop spans 16 amino acids. J was trimmed by 2 bases and V by 6 bases; bases with no gene match: 8. CDR3 sequence: CASRERQGGAGNTIYF. The CDR3 nucleotides are TGTGCCAGCAGAGAACGACAGGGGGGAGCTGGAAACACCATATATTTT.

The genes are TRBV18 and TRBJ1-5; no firm D call. V was shortened by 2 bases and J by 5 bases, with 10 bases between the two germline ends. Germline V gene sequence: CDR1 KGHSH, CDR2 LQKENI. The CDR3 is 14 residues long. CDR3 coding DNA: TGTGCCAGCTCACCATCGGGGTTGGATCAGCCCCAGCATTTT. Its translation: CASSPSGLDQPQHF.

V usage is TRBV19 and J usage is TRBJ1-2; TRBD1 aligns across 9 bases. The V gene end was trimmed by 1 base and the J gene end by 5 bases; junction bases not matched to a gene: 5. The CDR3 extends over 15 amino acids. Germline V gene data show CDR1 as LNHDA and CDR2 as SQIVND (reference sequence). The CDR3, as DNA: TGTGCCAGTAGTATAGTTGGGACAGGGATGTATGGCTACACCTTC. Its translation: CASSIVGTGMYGYTF.

This chain uses TRBV5-6 with TRBJ2-3; TRBD2 might be the D (7 bases). The CDR3 runs to 16 residues. With 6 bases removed from V and 5 bases from J, the gap between germline ends came to 22 bases. The germline V gene has CDR1 SGHDT and CDR2 YYEEEE. DNA for the CDR3: TGTGCCAGCAACCTCCCCGGGGCGGGGGCGGGAGATACGCAGTATTTT. Translated: CASNLPGAGAGDTQYF.

This clone was seen once. The V and J genes are TRBV11-3 and TRBJ2-7, with D hard to call. Germline CDR1 reads SGHNT; CDR2 reads YENEEA. The CDR3 spans 12 residues. The V gene lost 6 bases and the J gene lost 3 bases, with 9 bases spanning the gap. The CDR3 region is CASSIAGYEQYF. CDR3 in DNA: TGTGCCAGCAGTATAGCTGGCTACGAGCAGTACTTC.

A few counts support this clone. V and J are TRBV30 and TRBJ2-2, with D possibly matching TRBD1 (5 bases). Deletions cut 3 bases from V and 7 bases from J, with 18 bases between. Germline V gene lookup returns CDR1 GTSNPN and CDR2 SVGIG (reference sequence). The CDR3 spans 15 residues. The CDR3 coding sequence is TGTGCCTGGAGCGTGGGGCAGGCCCTGTACGGGGAGCTGTTTTTT. Amino acids: CAWSVGQALYGELFF.

J is TRBJ1-1 and V is TRBV18; D remains ambiguous. Germline loops: CDR1 KGHSH, CDR2 LQKENI. V was cut by 2 bases and J by 5 bases, with 9 bases left in between. The CDR3 is 13 residues long. CDR3 residues: CASSPEMETEAFF. CDR3 DNA: TGTGCCAGCTCACCAGAAATGGAGACTGAAGCTTTCTTT.

V usage is TRBV5-1 and J usage is TRBJ1-1; D gene uncertain. CDR3 length: 16 residues. The V end was cut by 1 base, the J end by 1 base, with 14 bases between. Germline V lookup: CDR1 SGHRS, CDR2 YFSETQ. The CDR3 nucleotides are TGCGCCAGCAGCTTGCCCCGGGGAGGTGGGAACACTGAAGCTTTCTTT. Residues: CASSLPRGGGNTEAFF.

V usage is TRBV5-1 and J usage is TRBJ1-2; tentative D call: TRBD1 (5 bases). The V gene lost 4 bases and the J gene lost 4 bases, with 11 bases spanning the gap. The CDR3 extends over 13 amino acids. Germline-derived CDR1 and CDR2 are SGHRS and YFSETQ. In DNA form, the CDR3 reads TGCGCCAGCAGCGAGTCAGGGTTCTATGGCTACACCTTC. The encoded protein is CASSESGFYGYTF. Combining the CDR3 with reference TRBV5-1 and TRBJ1-2 gives the whole variable domain KAGVTQTPRYLIKTRGQQVTLSCSPISGHRSVSWYQQTPGQGLQFLFEYFSETQRNKGNFPGRFSGRQFSNSRSEMNVSTLELGDSALYLCASSESGFYGYTFGSGTRLTVV.

V and J are TRBV28 and TRBJ2-7; the D gene is possibly TRBD2 (5 bases). Germline CDR1 reads MDHEN; CDR2 reads SYDVKM. The CDR3 has 13 residues. The V end lost 3 bases, the J end lost 6 bases, and 12 bases lay between the germline ends. The CDR3 spells CASSFEGMGEQYF. CDR3 nucleotides: TGTGCCAGCAGTTTCGAGGGAATGGGCGAGCAGTACTTC. The full variable domain, its missing parts supplied by reference TRBV28 and TRBJ2-7, is DVKVTQSSRYLVKRTGEKVFLECVQDMDHENMFWYRQDPGLGLRLIYFSYDVKMKEKGDIPEGYSVSREKKERFSLILESASTNQTSMYLCASSFEGMGEQYFGPGTRLTVT.

This clone was detected once. This chain uses TRBV2 with TRBJ1-1; possible D gene TRBD1, 6 bases. V lost 6 bases, J lost 8 bases, and 16 bases lay in between. Per germline, CDR1 SNHLY and CDR2 FYNNEI. CDR3 length equals 13 residues. CDR3 bases: TGTGCCAGCAGCCGAGGGAGGGGGGAAGAAGCTTTCTTT. It translates to CASSRGRGEEAFF.

The chain has TRBV3-1 (or the pseudogene TRBV3-2) and TRBJ1-3, with D unclear. Per the germline V gene, CDR1 is LGHDT and CDR2 is YNNKEL (reference sequence). Deletions cut 2 bases from V and 2 bases from J, with 4 bases between. The CDR3 length is 13 residues. CDR3 DNA: TGTGCCAGCAGCCAACCACCTGGAAACACCATATATTTT. Protein product: CASSQPPGNTIYF.

The genes are TRBV30 and TRBJ1-6; the D is unclear. V lost 0 bases and J lost 0, with 9 bases in between. CDR1 GTSNPN and CDR2 SVGIG come from the germline V gene (reference sequence). CDR3 length: 16 amino acids. The CDR3 loop reads CAWSVVWGSYNSPLHF. The CDR3 bases are TGTGCCTGGAGTGTAGTGTGGGGCTCCTATAATTCACCCCTCCACTTT.

The CDR3 here is CASSKQARDGNQPQHF. The CDR3 DNA reads TGTGCCAGCAGCAAACAGGCCAGGGATGGCAATCAGCCCCAGCATTTT. The rearrangement uses TRBV21-1 and TRBJ1-5; the table's D call of TRBD1 was not tested on the DNA. TRBV21-1 is shown as a pseudogene. The CDR3 length is 16 residues.

J is TRBJ2-3 and V is TRBV15; D may be TRBD2 (6 bases). This CDR3 is 14 amino acids long. Deletions cut 9 bases from V and 3 bases from J, with 16 bases between. Germline V gene lookup returns CDR1 LNHNV and CDR2 YYDKDF (reference sequence). The CDR3 spells CATSSLAGTDTQYF. CDR3 bases: TGTGCCACAAGCTCCCTGGCGGGGACAGATACGCAGTATTTT.

V usage is TRBV24-1 and J usage is TRBJ2-1; TRBD2 might be the D (6 bases). The V gene's germline CDR1 is KGHDR and CDR2 SFDVKD. The CDR3 runs 16 residues. The V gene lost 0 bases and the J gene lost 6 bases, with 14 bases spanning the gap. The CDR3 is CATSDLRFGSVNEQFF. The CDR3 region has the DNA TGTGCCACCAGTGATTTGCGGTTCGGGAGTGTCAATGAGCAGTTCTTC.

This clone has only a few counts. A read error may account for a junction end that differs from germline. CDR3 protein: CASSRGRYGQYF. As DNA, the CDR3 is TGTGCCAGCAGCAGGGGGCGATACGGGCAGTACTTC. The V gene is TRBV28, the J gene TRBJ2-7; TRBD1 matches at 8 bases. CDR1 MDHEN and CDR2 SYDVKM come from the germline V gene. This CDR3 region has 12 residues.

V usage is TRBV19 and J usage is TRBJ2-3; 12 bases align to TRBD2. This CDR3 has 13 residues. The junction had 3 bases not matched to a gene; V was cut back by 9 bases and J by 5 bases. CDR1 and CDR2 from the germline V gene are LNHDA and SQIVND (reference sequence). For the CDR3, the DNA is TGTGCCAGCCGGACTAGCGGGGAAGATACGCAGTATTTT. Amino acids: CASRTSGEDTQYF.

This rearrangement joins TRBV10-3 to TRBJ2-1; a weak D match, TRBD2 (6 bases). Trimming cost V 8 bases and J 1 base, with 9 bases left between them. This CDR3 has 13 amino acids. CDR1 ENHRY and CDR2 SYGVKD come from the germline V gene. CDR3 bases: TGTGCCATCGGACGGGAGTCCTACAATGAGCAGTTCTTC. Protein product: CAIGRESYNEQFF.

The chain links TRBV5-1 to TRBJ1-1, with 9 bases fitting TRBD1. Germline V gene lookup returns CDR1 SGHRS and CDR2 YFSETQ. This CDR3 is 14 amino acids long. V shed 2 bases, J shed 8 bases, and the junction held 7 bases outside the gene matches. Written as DNA, the CDR3 is TGCGCCAGCAGCTTTCTACAGGGGGCTTCGGAAGCTTTCTTT. Protein: CASSFLQGASEAFF.

V is TRBV10-3 and J is TRBJ1-1; D uncertain. The CDR3 extends over 14 amino acids. Germline lookup yields CDR1 ENHRY and CDR2 SYGVKD. The V and J ends lost 6 bases and 1 base respectively, with 12 bases between them. CDR3 sequence reads: CAIREGLENTEAFF. Written as DNA, the CDR3 is TGTGCCATCAGGGAAGGACTGGAGAACACTGAAGCTTTCTTT.

In this sample, this clone turned up a few times. The CDR3 spells CAWTVTDNSPLHF. DNA of the CDR3: TGTGCCTGGACAGTCACAGATAATTCACCCCTCCACTTT. V and J are TRBV30 and TRBJ1-6; D is ambiguous. Trimming took off 4 bases at V and 5 bases at J, with 9 bases between the two ends. This CDR3 is 13 amino acids long. Germline values: CDR1 GTSNPN, CDR2 SVGIG (reference sequence).

This clone was found once. V usage is TRBV6-5 and J usage is TRBJ1-3, with no clear D. Germline V gene sequence: CDR1 MNHEY, CDR2 SVGAGI. The germline V and J ends were trimmed by 0 bases and 0 bases, with 9 bases remaining between them. CDR3 length: 16 amino acids. The DNA for the CDR3 is TGTGCCAGCAGTTACTCAGAGCCGCACTCTGGAAACACCATATATTTT. Its translation: CASSYSEPHSGNTIYF.

This clone came up a few times. The chain combines TRBV3-1 (or the pseudogene TRBV3-2) with TRBJ2-5, with D perhaps matching TRBD1 or TRBD2 (5 bases each). Trimming left V 0 bases short and J 1 base short, with 9 bases between. CDR1 LGHDT and CDR2 YNNKEL come from the germline V gene (reference sequence). CDR3 length: 15 residues. CDR3 in amino acids: CASSQDFGAQETQYF. The CDR3 bases are TGTGCCAGCAGCCAAGATTTCGGGGCCCAAGAGACCCAGTACTTC.

V gene TRBV30 combines with J gene TRBJ1-6; D ambiguous. Germline CDR1 is GTSNPN and CDR2 is SVGIG (reference sequence). The V and J ends lost 0 bases and 4 bases respectively, with 10 bases between them. The CDR3 is made up of 15 amino acids. CDR3 nucleotides: TGTGCCTGGAGTGTACCCCCGGCTTATAATTCACCCCTCCACTTT. Its protein product is CAWSVPPAYNSPLHF.

The chain joins TRBV11-1 to TRBJ2-7; D is unresolved. V lost 4 bases to trimming and J lost 1 base, with 11 bases between them. Germline lookup yields CDR1 SGHAT and CDR2 FQDESV (reference sequence). There are 14 residues in the CDR3. The CDR3 sequence: CASSSSSGSYEQYF. The CDR3 DNA reads TGTGCCAGCAGCTCGTCATCGGGTTCCTACGAGCAGTACTTC.

V gene TRBV6-5 combines with J gene TRBJ2-3; 8 bases are a match to TRBD2. CDR3 size: 15 residues. The germline V gene has CDR1 MNHEY and CDR2 SVGAGI. J was trimmed by 2 bases and V by 5 bases; bases with no gene match: 6. The CDR3: CASSRIAGFTDTQYF. For the CDR3, the DNA is TGTGCCAGCAGTCGGATAGCGGGATTCACAGATACGCAGTATTTT.